One and the same sample provided the 4 T cell receptor beta chains below, sequenced in a study of beta chain features in type 1 diabetes. Expressed TCRB transcripts were sequenced after all isolated RNA was converted to cDNA. Profiled with immunoSEQ multiplex PCR; TCRdb holds only in-frame clones, not every one. The sample yields some 150,000 clones, less than 11% seen once. Sequenced material: naive CD4+ T cells from blood. These receptors originate from a man aged 18 to 35 in good health.

The CDR3 bases are TGTGCCAGCAGCTTAGCGGTTCCGGGACTTCAAGAGACCCAGTACTTC. It translates to CASSLAVPGLQETQYF. The J gene is TRBJ2-5, the V gene TRBV7-2, with TRBD2 as a possible D gene (6 bases). Germline loops: CDR1 SGHTA, CDR2 FQGNSA. Between the trimmed V and J ends, which lost 0 bases and 2 bases, there was a span of 13 bases. This CDR3 has 16 amino acids.

This clone has only a few counts. The chain has TRBV30 and TRBJ1-2; D uncertain. The V end was cut by 0 bases, the J end by 7 bases, with 12 bases between. The CDR3 consists of 13 residues. Looked up from germline, CDR1 is GTSNPN and CDR2 is SVGIG (reference sequence). CDR3 amino acids: CAWSVLSYLGYTF. The CDR3 DNA reads TGTGCCTGGAGTGTACTGTCGTATCTTGGCTACACCTTC.

The chain uses TRBV5-6 and TRBJ1-4; 9 nucleotides align to TRBD1. Germline V gene data show CDR1 as SGHDT and CDR2 as YYEEEE. This CDR3 comprises 16 residues. V gave up 0 bases and J gave up 7 bases; unmatched junction bases: 7. CDR3 sequence reads: CASSLEADRGFEKLFF. CDR3 DNA: TGTGCCAGCAGCTTGGAGGCTGACAGGGGGTTTGAAAAACTGTTTTTT.

The gene calls are TRBV6-5 and TRBJ2-3, with TRBD2 identical over 13 bases. The CDR3 loop spans 15 amino acids. V was clipped by 4 bases and J by 3 bases; unmatched bases: 1. Germline values: CDR1 MNHEY, CDR2 SVGAGI. CDR3 protein: CASSSTSGGTDTQYF. The CDR3 region has the DNA TGTGCCAGCAGTTCGACTAGCGGGGGGACAGATACGCAGTATTTT.